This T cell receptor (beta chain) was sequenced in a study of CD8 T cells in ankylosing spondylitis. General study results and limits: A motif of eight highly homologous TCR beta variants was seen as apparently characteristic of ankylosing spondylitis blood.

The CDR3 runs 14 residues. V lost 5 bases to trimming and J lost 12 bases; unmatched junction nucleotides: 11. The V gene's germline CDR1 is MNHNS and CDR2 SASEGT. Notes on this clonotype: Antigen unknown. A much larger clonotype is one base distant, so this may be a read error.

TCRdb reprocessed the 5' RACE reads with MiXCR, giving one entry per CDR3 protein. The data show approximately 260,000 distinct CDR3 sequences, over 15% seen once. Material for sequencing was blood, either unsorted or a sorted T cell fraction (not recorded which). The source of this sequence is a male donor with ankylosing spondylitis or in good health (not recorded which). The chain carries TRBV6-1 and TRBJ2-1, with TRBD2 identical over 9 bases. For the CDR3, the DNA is TGTGCCAGCAGTCTCGCGGGAGGGCCCCGTGGGCAGTTCTTC. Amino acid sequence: CASSLAGGPRGQFF.